This record concerns one TCR beta chain sequence. This sample is drawn from a study of response to subunit inactivated influenza vaccine. Germline-derived CDR1 and CDR2 are MNHEY and SMNVEV (reference sequence). The CDR3 contains 15 residues. The J segment lost 6 bases and the V segment lost 0 bases, leaving 4 bases of the junction unmatched. MiXCR, run by TCRdb on the RT-PCR reads, gives a single entry per CDR3 protein. Here the sample spans about 700,000 distinct CDR3 sequences, roughly 13% being singletons. The V gene is TRBV27, the J gene TRBJ2-2; 7 bases map to TRBD2. The sample here was PBMCs from blood, taken around two weeks before vaccination. The TCR originated in a man in his fifties who received an inactivated influenza vaccine. The CDR3 sequence: CASSLSGGWAGELFF. DNA of the CDR3: TGTGCCAGCAGTTTATCGGGGGGGTGGGCCGGGGAGCTGTTTTTT.